A selection of T cell receptor beta chains follows, all from one sample in a study of T cells in Graves' hyperthyroidism and ophthalmopathy. TCRdb reanalysed the multiplex PCR reads using MiXCR and keeps one entry per CDR3 protein. The repertoire holds fewer than 750,000 distinct CDR3 sequences, with roughly 15% as singletons. The sequenced sample consisted of blood. All receptors derive from a woman aged 50 to 65 with Graves' ophthalmopathy. The CDR3 runs from the conserved cysteine through the conserved F or W. D genes are given only for firm matches. Expanded clones get a size class; other rows say once, few or many, or leave the size out.

size	V	D	J	DNA	CDR3
many	TRBV5-1	TRBD1	TRBJ1-6	TGCGCCAGCAGCTTAAGAACAGGGGGTTATAATTCACCCCTCCACTTT	CASSLRTGGYNSPLHF
many	TRBV7-6	TRBD1	TRBJ2-1	TGTGCCAGCAGAGAGGACAGGGGTTCCTACAATGAGCAGTTCTTC	CASREDRGSYNEQFF
many	TRBV6-1	-	TRBJ1-2	TGTGCCAGCAGTGAAGTTGGTATCATGGGTTCAGTCTATGGCTACACCTTC	CASSEVGIMGSVYGYTF
many	TRBV20-1	-	TRBJ1-5	TGCAGTGCTCTTACAGGTGATCAGCCCCAGCATTTT	CSALTGDQPQHF
many	TRBV28	TRBD2	TRBJ2-3	TGTGCCAGCAAAAACAGCGGGGCAGATACGCAGTATTTT	CASKNSGADTQYF
few	TRBV7-2	-	TRBJ2-6	TGTGCCAGCAGCTTAAACTCCAGGGTTTCTGGGGCCAACGTCCTGACTTTC	CASSLNSRVSGANVLTF
-	TRBV7-2	TRBD2	TRBJ2-2	TGTGCCAGCAGCATGGGGACTAGCGGGAGAAGGACCGGGGAGCTGTTTTTT	CASSMGTSGRRTGELFF
many	TRBV12-3/TRBV12-4	-	TRBJ1-1	TGTGCCAGCAGCCGAACGATAGGGTCACCCACTGAAGCTTTCTTT	CASSRTIGSPTEAFF
few	TRBV20-1	TRBD2	TRBJ2-1	TGCAGTGCTAGAGACCGGACTAGCGGGAGGTACAATGAGCAGTTCTTC	CSARDRTSGRYNEQFF
few	TRBV24-1	-	TRBJ2-2	TGTGCCACCAGTGACCTTACTGTGGGGACCGGGGAGCTGTTTTTT	CATSDLTVGTGELFF
many	TRBV27	TRBD2	TRBJ2-4	TGTGCCAGCAGTTTGGGGGGGGTAGCCAAAAACATTCAGTACTTC	CASSLGGVAKNIQYF
many	TRBV5-1	-	TRBJ1-1	TGCGCCAGCAGCTTGGCAGGCAGGAAGGGGACTGAAGCTTTCTTT	CASSLAGRKGTEAFF
many	TRBV5-1	-	TRBJ2-1	TGCGCCAGCAGCGCAGTAGCCAGCATCAATGAGCAGTTCTTC	CASSAVASINEQFF
few	TRBV6-2/TRBV6-3	TRBD1	TRBJ2-5	TGTGCCAGCGGACAGGGAAGGACCTACCGAGAGACCCAGTACTTC	CASGQGRTYRETQYF
many	TRBV15	TRBD2	TRBJ2-1	TGTGCCACCAGCGAGAGCAGGGGGACTAGCGGGAGGGCCTGGGGTAATGAGCAGTTCTTC	CATSESRGTSGRAWGNEQFF
many	TRBV18	-	TRBJ2-1	TGTGCCAGCTCACCCCGGACAGTTCGAGGAACCTACAATGAGCAGTTCTTC	CASSPRTVRGTYNEQFF
many	TRBV20-1	TRBD2	TRBJ2-7	TGCAGTGCTACCGGGACTAGCGACTCCTACGAGCAGTACTTC	CSATGTSDSYEQYF
many	TRBV11-2	-	TRBJ1-5	TGTGCCAGCAGCTTAACAACTCCCAGGGACACCGATCAGCCCCAGCATTTT	CASSLTTPRDTDQPQHF
-	TRBV15	-	TRBJ2-1	TGTGCCACCAGTGTCGGCTACAATGAGCAGTTCTTC	CATSVGYNEQFF
few	TRBV9	TRBD1	TRBJ2-3	TGTGCCAACAGCGTCCGGGACAGGGTTGCAGATACGCAGTATTTT	CANSVRDRVADTQYF
-	TRBV7-9	-	TRBJ2-7	TGTGCCAGCAGCTTAGCTACGGGACCGATCTCCTACGAGCAGTACTTC	CASSLATGPISYEQYF
many	TRBV7-3	-	TRBJ2-1	TGTGCCAGCAGCTTAACGGGGCCTTATGAGCAGTTCTTC	CASSLTGPYEQFF
-	TRBV12-3/TRBV12-4	TRBD2	TRBJ2-7	TGTGCCAGCTCCCCGGGACTAGCGGGGCCCAGGTACGAGCAGTACTTC	CASSPGLAGPRYEQYF
many	TRBV3-1	TRBD2	TRBJ2-1	TGTGCCAGCAAAGCGGGAGTCTTTTCTGGGGAGCAGTTCTTC	CASKAGVFSGEQFF
many	TRBV24-1	-	TRBJ1-1	TGTGCCACCAGTGATTCCGGAAACACTGAAGCTTTCTTT	CATSDSGNTEAFF
-	TRBV4-3	TRBD1	TRBJ2-1	TGCGCCAGCAGCCAAGATATAGGGACAGGGATAAATGAGCAGTTCTTC	CASSQDIGTGINEQFF
-	TRBV19	-	TRBJ2-7	TGTGCCAGTAGTATAGGGTGGGCCTACGAGCAGTACTTC	CASSIGWAYEQYF
many	TRBV20-1	TRBD2	TRBJ2-3	TGCAGTGCAGAAGGGACTAGCGGGAGTCCAGATACGCAGTATTTT	CSAEGTSGSPDTQYF
many	TRBV6-1	-	TRBJ1-3	TGTGCCAGCAGTGAAGGCTTCTCTGGAAACACCATATATTTT	CASSEGFSGNTIYF
-	TRBV19	-	TRBJ1-1	TGTGCCAGTATTCTAAAGCGCTCGGGAATGAACACTGAAGCTTTCTTT	CASILKRSGMNTEAFF
many	TRBV7-9	TRBD1	TRBJ2-1	TGTGCCAGCAACAAAGACAGGGAAAAGTCCTACAATGAGCAGTTCTTC	CASNKDREKSYNEQFF
-	TRBV5-1	TRBD1	TRBJ2-5	TGCGCCAGCAGCTTGGGGGACAGGGCCCGGCCAGAGACCCAGTACTTC	CASSLGDRARPETQYF
many	TRBV5-1	TRBD1	TRBJ1-5	TGCGCCAGCAGCCCGCTCGGGACAGGTGGACAGCCCCAGCATTTT	CASSPLGTGGQPQHF
many	TRBV30	-	TRBJ1-3	TGTGCCTGGAGTGGGACAGACTCTGGAAACACCATATATTTT	CAWSGTDSGNTIYF
many	TRBV29-1	TRBD1	TRBJ2-7	TGCAGCGTCGCGACCCCGGGACAGAGGGCCTACGAGCAGTACTTC	CSVATPGQRAYEQYF
few	TRBV6-6	-	TRBJ1-2	TGTGCCAGCAGTTACGGAGACACCAACTATGGCTACACCTTC	CASSYGDTNYGYTF
-	TRBV9	-	TRBJ1-2	TGTGCCAGCAGCGTAGGTGGGGAGCACTATGGCTACACCTTC	CASSVGGEHYGYTF
-	TRBV6-2/TRBV6-3	TRBD2	TRBJ2-1	TGTGCCAGCAACACCATGGGACTAGTTGGCGATGAGCAGTTCTTC	CASNTMGLVGDEQFF
-	TRBV7-8	TRBD1	TRBJ1-2	TGTGCCAGCAGCTACCTCGGACAGGGAAACTATGGCTACACCTTC	CASSYLGQGNYGYTF
-	TRBV7-9	TRBD1	TRBJ2-7	TGTGCCAGCAGCTACGCGACAGGGGCGACCTACGAGCAGTACTTC	CASSYATGATYEQYF
-	TRBV25-1	-	TRBJ2-3	TGTGCCAGCAGTGAGGACGGAGTTAACACAGATACGCAGTATTTT	CASSEDGVNTDTQYF